This passage covers 7 T cell receptor beta chains from one sample sequenced in a study of cytomegalovirus exposure and HLA in healthy donors. The study ran its PCR with 60 Vbeta and 13 Jbeta primers. TCRdb keeps only in-frame clones here, not all; method: immunoSEQ multiplex PCR. This sample carries 100,000 to 150,000 clones, over 70% of them seen once, and the ten largest clones take around 2.5%. Sequencing was done on a sample of PBMCs. The source of these receptors is a woman aged 60-75 years in good health and CMV-seropositive.

The chain links TRBV15 to TRBJ2-7, with a weak D call TRBD1 (6 bases). Between the trimmed V and J ends, which lost 1 base and 2 bases, there was a span of 15 bases. The germline V gene encodes CDR1 LNHNV and CDR2 YYDKDF (reference sequence). The CDR3 is 16 amino acids. The CDR3 here is CATSRGGPEKAYEQYF. For the CDR3, the DNA is TGTGCCACCAGCAGAGGGGGGCCCGAAAAGGCCTACGAGCAGTACTTC.

Turning to this clone: The sample has other DNA sequences that encode this CDR3 too. The V gene is TRBV5-1, the J gene TRBJ1-3, with 8 positions matching TRBD1. Per the germline V gene, CDR1 is SGHRS and CDR2 is YFSETQ. Losses at the gene ends were 1 base for V and 0 bases for J; bases not matched to a gene: 0. This CDR3 has 15 residues. This CDR3 reads CASSLTGGSGNTIYF. As DNA, the CDR3 is TGCGCCAGCAGCTTGACAGGGGGCTCTGGAAACACCATATATTTT.

The rearrangement joins TRBV4-2 to TRBJ1-4; no clear D. V was cut by 6 bases and J by 3 bases, with 14 bases left in between. The CDR3 covers 15 residues. Per the germline V gene, CDR1 is LGHNA and CDR2 is YNFKEQ. Here the CDR3 DNA reads TGTGCCAGCAGTCCAAAGGCGGGGTCTAATGAAAAACTGTTTTTT. It specifies CASSPKAGSNEKLFF.

The chain has TRBV7-6 and TRBJ2-5; 10 nucleotides match TRBD2. CDR1 and CDR2 from the germline V gene are SGHVS and FNYEAQ. This CDR3 contains 16 residues. V was clipped by 5 bases and J by 5 bases; unmatched bases: 11. The CDR3: CASSPPAGGSMETQYF. The CDR3 bases are TGTGCCAGCAGCCCCCCAGCGGGGGGGTCAATGGAGACCCAGTACTTC.

This chain links TRBV10-3 with TRBJ2-7; 7 bases line up with TRBD2. V lost 0 bases, J lost 6 bases, and 5 bases stayed unmatched. Germline V gene data show CDR1 as ENHRY and CDR2 as SYGVKD. The CDR3 is made up of 14 amino acids. In DNA, the CDR3 is TGTGCCATCAGTGAGTCGGGAGGGAAGCGCGAGCAGTACTTC. Its translation: CAISESGGKREQYF.

In its sample, this clone was seen once. The chain carries TRBV28 and TRBJ1-2; no clear D. This CDR3 is built from 12 residues. CDR1 and CDR2 (germline): MDHEN, SYDVKM. Trimming cost V 6 bases and J 8 bases, with 13 bases left between them. The DNA for the CDR3 is TGTGCCAGCAGCCTCAAGATAAGCGGCTACACCTTC. This encodes CASSLKISGYTF.

This sequence joins TRBV5-1 and TRBJ1-2; 8 bases fit TRBD1. J gave up 4 bases and V 3 bases, and 5 bases lay outside the gene matches. The CDR3 loop spans 14 amino acids. CDR1 is SGHRS, CDR2 YFSETQ, per germline. The CDR3 DNA reads as TGCGCCAGCAGCTCCGGACAGGGAGTCTATGGCTACACCTTC. Translated: CASSSGQGVYGYTF. The whole variable domain, remainder taken from reference TRBV5-1 and TRBJ1-2, is KAGVTQTPRYLIKTRGQQVTLSCSPISGHRSVSWYQQTPGQGLQFLFEYFSETQRNKGNFPGRFSGRQFSNSRSEMNVSTLELGDSALYLCASSSGQGVYGYTFGSGTRLTVV.